The 8 T cell receptor beta chains reported below all come from one sample, sequenced in a study of cytomegalovirus exposure and HLA in healthy donors. The PCR was carried out with 60 Vbeta primers and 13 Jbeta primers. The method was immunoSEQ multiplex PCR; TCRdb's version includes in-frame clones alone and lacks a portion of them. The sample shows 150,000 or so clones, about three quarters of them seen only once. Specimen: PBMCs. These receptors all stem from a man aged 35 to 55 in good health and CMV-seropositive.

The chain couples TRBV2 to TRBJ2-1, with TRBD1 as a possible D gene (6 bases). CDR1 and CDR2 from the germline V gene are SNHLY and FYNNEI. The V gene lost 8 bases and the J gene lost 0 bases, with 14 bases spanning the gap. The CDR3 totals 15 residues. CDR3 sequence reads: CASAKTGFSYNEQFF. Written as DNA, the CDR3 is TGTGCCAGCGCTAAGACAGGATTCTCCTACAATGAGCAGTTCTTC.

The chain is built from TRBV28 and TRBJ2-7, with 13 bases matching TRBD2. In germline, CDR1 is MDHEN, CDR2 SYDVKM. After removal of 6 bases from V and 2 bases from J, the junction contained 16 bases not matched to a gene. CDR3 size: 19 residues. The CDR3 reads CASSPSAPSTSGRAYEQYF. CDR3 nucleotides: TGTGCCAGCAGCCCATCCGCCCCCTCTACTAGCGGGAGGGCCTACGAGCAGTACTTC.

This clone was picked up a small number of times. The rearrangement joins TRBV4-1 to TRBJ1-5, with TRBD1 as a possible D gene (6 bases). This CDR3 is built from 15 residues. V was pared by 0 bases and J by 4 bases, with 10 bases between. Germline CDR1 and CDR2: MGHRA and YSYEKL. This CDR3 is CASSQEHRDNQPQHF. The CDR3 region has the DNA TGCGCCAGCAGCCAAGAGCACAGGGATAATCAGCCCCAGCATTTT.

The chain uses TRBV5-4 and TRBJ2-6; 14 nucleotides align to TRBD2. The V gene end was trimmed by 4 bases and the J gene end by 3 bases; junction bases not matched to a gene: 6. This CDR3 is 18 amino acids long. Germline CDR1 reads SGHNT; CDR2 reads YYREEE (reference sequence). CDR3 DNA sequence: TGTGCCAGCAGCCCGGGACTAGCGGGAGTCGGTGGGGCCAACGTCCTGACTTTC. Translating it yields CASSPGLAGVGGANVLTF. Filled out from reference TRBV5-4 and TRBJ2-6, the complete variable domain reads ETGVTQSPTHLIKTRGQQVTLRCSSQSGHNTVSWYQQALGQGPQFIFQYYREEENGRGNFPPRFSGLQFPNYSSELNVNALELDDSALYLCASSPGLAGVGGANVLTFGAGSRLTVL.

V gene TRBV9 combines with J gene TRBJ2-3; D is possibly TRBD2 (6 bases). V lost 0 bases, J lost 3 bases, and 17 bases lay in between. This CDR3 is 17 amino acids long. Germline CDR1 is SGDLS and CDR2 is YYNGEE. The CDR3 bases are TGTGCCAGCAGCGTAGCTCAGGGCCCCCTAGCGACAGATACGCAGTATTTT. Translating gives CASSVAQGPLATDTQYF.

This chain links TRBV5-8 with TRBJ1-3; D might be TRBD1 (5 bases). This CDR3 contains 14 residues. V was shortened by 4 bases and J by 2 bases, with 10 bases between the two germline ends. Germline-derived CDR1 and CDR2 are SGHTS and YDEGEE. The CDR3: CASSPGTTGNTIYF. CDR3 DNA sequence: TGTGCCAGCAGCCCCGGGACTACTGGAAACACCATATATTTT.

The chain recombines TRBV7-9 with TRBJ2-7; the match to TRBD2 covers 16 bases. The ends lost 4 bases at V and 0 bases at J; junction bases unmatched: 6. The CDR3 has 18 amino acids. In germline, CDR1 is SEHNR, CDR2 FQNEAQ (reference sequence). The CDR3 here is CASSSGTSGRASSYEQYF. The CDR3 coding sequence is TGTGCCAGCAGCTCCGGGACTAGCGGGAGGGCCAGCTCCTACGAGCAGTACTTC.

This chain uses TRBV5-5 with TRBJ1-2; D unclear. The CDR3 has 13 amino acids. Germline values: CDR1 SGHKS, CDR2 YYEKEE (reference sequence). The V end was cut by 4 bases, the J end by 2 bases, with 9 bases between. The CDR3 DNA follows: TGTGCCAGCAGCGCGGGCATCAACTATGGCTACACCTTC. It is translated as CASSAGINYGYTF. Combining the CDR3 with reference TRBV5-5 and TRBJ1-2 gives the whole variable domain DAGVTQSPTHLIKTRGQQVTLRCSPISGHKSVSWYQQVLGQGPQFIFQYYEKEERGRGNFPDRFSARQFPNYSSELNVNALLLGDSALYLCASSAGINYGYTFGSGTRLTVV.